This TCR beta chain was found in a study of CD8+CD57+ T cells in acquired aplastic anemia. Study details: Sequencing produced an average of roughly 11 million reads per healthy donor for CD4+ cells.

CDR1 and CDR2 from the germline V gene are SGHVS and FQNEAQ. J gave up 4 bases and V 6 bases, and 12 bases lay outside the gene matches. There are 18 residues in the CDR3. TCR beta VDJ and CDR3 profiles were obtained from a genomic DNA template. TCRdb ran MiXCR on the reads and lists one entry per CDR3 protein. The sample contains about 210,000 distinct CDR3 sequences, approximately 60% of which appear only once. Study outcomes and limitations: Patients and controls shared roughly 30 CD8+ CDR3 sequences, which appeared highly expressed in patients and within their immunodominant clones.

With respect to this clonotype: Its antigen is unknown.

This receptor was identified in a human donor in good health. Sequenced material: sorted CD4+, CD8+, or CD8+CD57+ T cells (not recorded which) from PBMCs. The chain uses TRBV7-8 and TRBJ2-3; 14 nucleotides match TRBD2. CDR3 region: CASSMGLAGDTSADTQYF. The DNA of the CDR3 is TGTGCCAGCAGTATGGGACTAGCGGGGGACACTAGCGCAGATACGCAGTATTTT.